The 23 T cell receptor beta chains listed next were all sequenced from one sample in a study of T cell responses to AZD1222 COVID-19 vaccine. Profiling relied on immunoSEQ multiplex PCR, and the TCRdb table lists in-frame clones only, not all of them. In the table there are fewer than 90,000 clones, about 93% of which are singletons. Specimen: peripheral blood, collected 28 days after the second AZD1222 dose. These receptors were collected from an adult who received the AZD1222 COVID-19 vaccine.

The chain combines TRBV6-2 or TRBV6-3 with TRBJ2-7, with 13 bases aligning to TRBD2. Germline CDR1 reads MNHEY; CDR2 reads SVGEGT. The V and J ends lost 3 bases and 1 base, in that order; junction bases with no gene match: 6. This CDR3 is 17 amino acids long. The CDR3 is CASSYTLGLAGSYEQYF. The DNA of the CDR3 is TGTGCCAGCAGTTATACCCTGGGACTAGCGGGGTCCTACGAGCAGTACTTC.

The chain joins TRBV19 to TRBJ1-3; D is unresolved. Germline values: CDR1 LNHDA, CDR2 SQIVND (reference sequence). This CDR3 region has 15 residues. V lost 8 bases, J lost 0 bases, and 14 bases lay in between. The CDR3 DNA is TGTGCCAGTCGTACGAGAGTCTCCTCTGGAAACACCATATATTTT. This codes for CASRTRVSSGNTIYF.

This clone has more than one count but fewer than ten. The chain uses TRBV27 and TRBJ1-3; D is undetermined. The V and J ends lost 5 bases and 2 bases respectively, with 10 bases between them. There are 14 residues in the CDR3. Germline CDR1 is MNHEY and CDR2 is SMNVEV (reference sequence). Here the CDR3 reads CASSPTITGNTIYF. In nucleotides, the CDR3 is TGTGCCAGCAGTCCCACGATTACTGGAAACACCATATATTTT.

V and J are TRBV5-1 and TRBJ2-2, with 10 nucleotides matching TRBD1. CDR3 size: 16 residues. CDR1 is SGHRS, CDR2 YFSETQ, per germline. V lost 4 bases, J lost 4 bases, and 7 bases stayed unmatched. CDR3 region: CASSLRTGGVTGELFF. The CDR3 nucleotides read TGCGCCAGCAGCCTACGGACAGGGGGTGTCACCGGGGAGCTGTTTTTT.

This chain connects TRBV2 to TRBJ1-1; tentatively, D is TRBD1 (6 bases). The CDR3 is made up of 14 amino acids. The V gene lost 7 bases and the J gene lost 6 bases, with 18 bases spanning the gap. Germline loops: CDR1 SNHLY, CDR2 FYNNEI. The CDR3 DNA reads as TGTGCCAGCAACCGGGACACTAGTTCCCCTGAAGCTTTCTTT. Residues: CASNRDTSSPEAFF.

The chain carries TRBV5-1 and TRBJ1-3, with unresolved D. Germline CDR1 SGHRS, CDR2 YFSETQ. This CDR3 has 15 residues. V lost 0 bases, J lost 4 bases, and 11 bases lay in between. The CDR3 sequence is CASSLGATRGNTIYF. In DNA form, the CDR3 reads TGCGCCAGCAGCTTGGGCGCAACGAGAGGAAACACCATATATTTT.

The V call is TRBV15, the J call TRBJ1-5; TRBD1 matches 8 bases. The CDR3 covers 16 residues. With 3 bases clipped from V and 3 bases from J, the junction kept 7 bases outside the gene matches. Germline V gives CDR1 LNHNV, CDR2 YYDKDF (reference sequence). The CDR3 sequence is CATSSRPTGDNQPQHF. In DNA, the CDR3 is TGTGCCACCAGCAGCCGGCCGACAGGGGACAATCAGCCCCAGCATTTT.

As DNA, the CDR3 is TGCACCAGCAGCCCTCCACCACGTTGGAACACTGAAGCTTTCTTT. The encoded protein is CTSSPPPRWNTEAFF. The chain joins TRBV1 to TRBJ1-1. TRBV1 is recorded as a pseudogene. The CDR3 sequence is 15 residues long.

This chain uses TRBV27 with TRBJ1-2, with 7 bases aligning to TRBD1. This CDR3 is 15 amino acids long. V was clipped by 2 bases and J by 3 bases; unmatched bases: 6. In germline, CDR1 is MNHEY, CDR2 SMNVEV (reference sequence). This CDR3 is CASSLKRQGDYGYTF. CDR3 DNA: TGTGCCAGCAGTTTAAAGAGGCAGGGGGACTATGGCTACACCTTC.

The chain carries TRBV6-5 and TRBJ1-5; D perhaps matches TRBD1 (5 bases). This CDR3 spans 13 amino acids. Deletions cut 6 bases from V and 5 bases from J, with 11 bases between. CDR1 and CDR2 from the germline V gene are MNHEY and SVGAGI. The CDR3 is CASSRRGDQPQHF. The CDR3 DNA reads TGTGCCAGCAGCAGACGGGGGGATCAGCCCCAGCATTTT.

The rearrangement uses TRBV18 and TRBJ1-1; D remains ambiguous. Germline CDR1 KGHSH, CDR2 LQKENI. This CDR3 contains 16 residues. Trimming stripped 0 bases from V and 1 base from J, with 12 bases between. In DNA form, the CDR3 reads TGTGCCAGCTCACCACCCGGGTCCCATACGAACACTGAAGCTTTCTTT. Translation gives CASSPPGSHTNTEAFF.

The V call is TRBV9, the J call TRBJ1-2; D possibly corresponds to TRBD1 (6 bases). Germline assignment: CDR1 SGDLS and CDR2 YYNGEE. Trimming cost V 4 bases and J 2 bases, with 12 bases left between them. The CDR3 loop spans 14 amino acids. CDR3 amino acids: CASSPPRGNYGYTF. In nucleotides, the CDR3 is TGTGCCAGCAGCCCTCCGAGGGGGAACTATGGCTACACCTTC.

The chain employs TRBV27 and TRBJ1-5, with 7 bases fitting TRBD1. V lost 8 bases and J lost 0; bases outside the gene matches: 4. The germline V gene has CDR1 MNHEY and CDR2 SMNVEV (reference sequence). The CDR3 is made up of 14 amino acids. CDR3 in amino acids: CASGTGDSNQPQHF. The CDR3 DNA reads TGTGCCAGCGGAACAGGGGATAGCAATCAGCCCCAGCATTTT.

This chain uses TRBV12-3 or TRBV12-4 with TRBJ1-6, with D possibly TRBD1 on 5 matching bases. The CDR3 runs to 13 residues. With 7 bases removed from V and 9 bases from J, the gap between germline ends came to 13 bases. Written as DNA, the CDR3 is TGTGCCAGCACACTCTCGGGGGGTTCACCCCTCCACTTT. It yields the protein CASTLSGGSPLHF.

This chain joins TRBV4-2 and TRBJ1-2, with no clear D. CDR1 is LGHNA, CDR2 YNFKEQ, per germline. Trimming left V 5 bases short and J 3 bases short, with 10 bases between. The CDR3 is 13 residues long. CDR3 protein: CASSSSRYYGYTF. The DNA for the CDR3 is TGTGCCAGCAGCTCGAGTAGATACTATGGCTACACCTTC.

This chain links TRBV2 with TRBJ1-2; 7 bases are a match to TRBD1. Trimming took 8 bases from V and 1 from J; bases not matched to a gene: 4. The CDR3 extends over 13 amino acids. Germline V gene lookup returns CDR1 SNHLY and CDR2 FYNNEI. The CDR3 DNA is TGTGCCAGCGGGGGGACAGATAACTATGGCTACACCTTC. Translated: CASGGTDNYGYTF.

This clone appeared once. This chain joins TRBV10-1 and TRBJ2-7, with D unclear. Germline CDR1 is WNHNN and CDR2 is SYGVQD (reference sequence). CDR3 size: 15 residues. Trimming shortened V by 2 bases and J by 6 bases, and 17 bases separated the two germline ends. Written as DNA, the CDR3 is TGCGCCAGCAGTGAGCTCGACACTTCTACGGGCGAGCAGTACTTC. Translated, it gives CASSELDTSTGEQYF.

V usage is TRBV10-1 and J usage is TRBJ2-5, with 8 bases matching TRBD1. The J segment lost 2 bases and the V segment lost 5 bases, leaving 7 bases of the junction unmatched. Germline loops: CDR1 WNHNN, CDR2 SYGVQD (reference sequence). The CDR3 contains 15 residues. For the CDR3, the DNA is TGCGCCAGCAGTCGTCATCGGACAGGGCAAGAGACCCAGTACTTC. This translates into CASSRHRTGQETQYF.

The chain is built from TRBV2 and TRBJ1-5; 7 nucleotides line up with TRBD1. The germline V gene encodes CDR1 SNHLY and CDR2 FYNNEI. J was trimmed by 4 bases and V by 6 bases; bases with no gene match: 6. CDR3 size: 14 residues. CDR3 in DNA: TGTGCCAGCAGCGCGACAGGGCGGAATCAGCCCCAGCATTTT. It specifies CASSATGRNQPQHF.

The CDR3 nucleotides read TGTGCCAGCAGCTTATCTCCCACCACGGAGACCCAGTACTTC. Its protein product is CASSLSPTTETQYF. This sequence joins TRBV11-1 and TRBJ2-5; D not certain. The CDR3 runs 14 residues. Per the germline V gene, CDR1 is SGHAT and CDR2 is FQDESV (reference sequence). V shed 2 bases and J shed 5 bases, with 12 bases lying between them.

As concerns this clone: This CDR3 is also generated by other DNA sequences in the sample. The chain has TRBV18 and TRBJ2-2; no definite D call. Germline-derived CDR1 and CDR2 are KGHSH and LQKENI. There are 14 residues in the CDR3. Deletions cut 2 bases from V and 0 bases from J, with 4 bases between. The CDR3 coding sequence is TGTGCCAGCTCACCAGGAACGAACACCGGGGAGCTGTTTTTT. This codes for CASSPGTNTGELFF.

V gene TRBV24-1 combines with J gene TRBJ2-1, with unresolved D. The CDR3 is made up of 14 amino acids. The V end was cut by 5 bases, the J end by 3 bases, with 10 bases between. Germline V gene sequence: CDR1 KGHDR, CDR2 SFDVKD. CDR3 loop: CATSAPRDYNEQFF. CDR3 in DNA: TGTGCCACCAGTGCCCCCCGAGACTACAATGAGCAGTTCTTC.

The chain uses TRBV12-5 and TRBJ1-1, with D unclear. The CDR3 spans 14 residues. Trimming took 0 bases from V and 5 from J, leaving 10 bases between them. Germline-derived CDR1 and CDR2 are LGHNT and FRNRAP. CDR3 amino acids: CASGLVGSRTEAFF. For the CDR3, the DNA is TGTGCTAGTGGTTTGGTAGGCTCAAGGACTGAAGCTTTCTTT.